This T cell receptor beta chain was profiled in a study of T cell responses to AZD1222 COVID-19 vaccine. Whole-study results and caveats: Donors skewed white British and female; clonal diversity was possibly underestimated. Increased Spike-specific TCR breadth and depth were observed after two AZD1222 doses.

Comments on this clone: No antigen is known for it.

The CDR3 loop spans 11 amino acids. V was trimmed by 5 bases and J by 5 bases, leaving 6 bases between them. Assay: immunoSEQ multiplex PCR; the TCRdb copy retains only in-frame clones and omits some. This table holds some 83,000 clones, about 90% found once. The J gene is TRBJ1-2, the V gene TRBV12-3 or TRBV12-4, with D possibly being TRBD1 (5 bases). The sample in question was peripheral blood, obtained on day 0 of AZD1222 vaccination. The TCR comes from an adult in good health. The CDR3 DNA follows: TGTGCCAGCAGTCAGGGATATGGCTACACCTTC. Residues: CASSQGYGYTF.